The 21 T cell receptor beta chains in this list originate from one sample, sequenced in a study of vaccination and CD4 T cells after COVID-19. Scientists ran DNA taken from cultured CD4+ T cells through the Oncomine TCR Beta short-read assay for sequencing. Via MiXCR, TCRdb re-called the PCR reads, giving one row per CDR3 protein. The sample has 20,000 to 25,000 distinct CDR3 sequences, 58% seen once. Treatment described: roughly nine-day PBMC culture with coronavirus spike peptide pools or control peptides (ViraFEST assay). Their antigen targets remain unknown. The specimen was CD4+ T cells from blood, cultured in vitro. These receptors all stem from a human donor who had recovered from COVID-19.

V is TRBV7-8 and J is TRBJ2-7; TRBD1 matches 9 bases. CDR3 length: 14 amino acids. V shed 5 bases and J 2 bases; nucleotides not matched to a gene: 4. Germline CDR1 is SGHVS and CDR2 is FQNEAQ. The CDR3 is CASSGWTGAYEQYF. The CDR3 bases are TGTGCCAGCAGCGGATGGACAGGGGCCTACGAGCAGTACTTC.

The V and J genes are TRBV20-1 and TRBJ2-7; a possible D gene is TRBD2 (6 bases). V lost 5 bases, J lost 7 bases, and 15 bases lay in between. The CDR3 is 12 amino acids. CDR1 is DFQATT and CDR2 is SNEGSKA in the germline V gene (reference sequence). DNA of the CDR3: TGCAGTGCTCAAAAATTGACTAGAGAGCAGTACTTC. This gives the protein CSAQKLTREQYF.

A few counts support this clonotype. The V gene is TRBV10-3, the J gene TRBJ1-2; 11 positions match TRBD1. The J segment lost 8 bases and the V segment lost 0 bases, leaving 8 bases of the junction unmatched. The CDR3 extends over 16 amino acids. The germline V gene has CDR1 ENHRY and CDR2 SYGVKD. CDR3 in DNA: TGTGCCATCAGTGAGTCAGCGGACAGGGGGCAACGAGGCTACACCTTC. As protein: CAISESADRGQRGYTF.

This clonotype was counted only a few times. The J gene is TRBJ1-5, the V gene TRBV27; possible D gene TRBD1, 5 bases. CDR3 length: 13 amino acids. Germline V gene sequence: CDR1 MNHEY, CDR2 SMNVEV (reference sequence). V shed 4 bases and J shed 2 bases, with 6 bases lying between them. The CDR3 coding sequence is TGTGCCAGCAGTTCGGGGGGCAATCAGCCCCAGCATTTT. Protein sequence: CASSSGGNQPQHF.

This chain uses TRBV7-7 with TRBJ2-7; D unresolved. Germline V gene sequence: CDR1 SSHAT, CDR2 FNYEAQ (reference sequence). The CDR3 totals 13 residues. The CDR3, as DNA: TGTGCTAGTCGAGAACTAACGGGCTCCGAGCAGTACTTC. It yields the protein CASRELTGSEQYF.

This chain connects TRBV20-1 to TRBJ2-7, with D hard to call. Per the germline V gene, CDR1 is DFQATT and CDR2 is SNEGSKA (reference sequence). V shed 3 bases and J shed 1 base, with 4 bases lying between them. This CDR3 is built from 11 residues. CDR3: CSASPSYEQYF. Written as DNA, the CDR3 is TGCAGTGCTAGTCCTTCCTACGAGCAGTACTTC.

The chain links TRBV15 to TRBJ2-1; D remains unclear. The CDR3 has 16 amino acids. V gave up 6 bases and J gave up 3 bases, with 18 bases separating them. Germline V CDR1 and CDR2: LNHNV, YYDKDF (reference sequence). The CDR3 loop reads CATRSPVSGIYNEQFF. CDR3 nucleotide sequence: TGTGCCACCAGAAGTCCGGTATCAGGAATCTACAATGAGCAGTTCTTC.

This sequence joins TRBV2 and TRBJ2-7; TRBD2 might be the D (5 bases). The CDR3 has 14 amino acids. The V end was cut by 11 bases, the J end by 2 bases, with 19 bases between. Looked up from germline, CDR1 is SNHLY and CDR2 is FYNNEI. The CDR3: CAGKPSPGTYEQYF. The DNA for the CDR3 is TGTGCCGGCAAACCGTCCCCCGGGACCTACGAGCAGTACTTC.

This clonotype showed up just a few times. The CDR3 DNA reads TGCAGTGCTAGTCGACGGACTAGCGGGAATGCCGGGGAGCTGTTTTTT. This translates into CSASRRTSGNAGELFF. The chain employs TRBV20-1 and TRBJ2-2; TRBD2 matches 12 bases. Germline V gives CDR1 DFQATT, CDR2 SNEGSKA (reference sequence). The length of the CDR3 is 16 residues. The ends lost 3 bases at V and 6 bases at J; junction bases unmatched: 8.

The genes are TRBV19 and TRBJ1-1; D may be TRBD1 (5 bases). CDR1 is LNHDA and CDR2 is SQIVND in the germline V gene (reference sequence). Trimming left V 4 bases short and J 4 bases short, with 13 bases between. This CDR3 region has 14 residues. CDR3 in amino acids: CASSKIRDVTEAFF. CDR3 sequence (DNA): TGTGCCAGTAGTAAGATCAGGGATGTCACTGAAGCTTTCTTT.

CDR3 in DNA: TGTGCCAGCAGCGTAGGGGGACAGGCGGTTGGCTACACCTTC. It specifies CASSVGGQAVGYTF. This chain uses TRBV9 with TRBJ1-2; 8 bases match TRBD1. The CDR3 covers 14 residues. V was clipped by 0 bases and J by 7 bases; unmatched bases: 5. Per the germline V gene, CDR1 is SGDLS and CDR2 is YYNGEE.

The rearrangement links TRBV20-1 to TRBJ1-5; 7 bases line up with TRBD1. CDR1 and CDR2 from the germline V gene are DFQATT and SNEGSKA (reference sequence). The length of the CDR3 is 16 residues. Trimming at V came to 3 bases and at J to 1 base, leaving 9 bases not matched to a gene. CDR3 sequence: CSASPLTGKSNQPQHF. As DNA, the CDR3 is TGCAGTGCTAGTCCACTGACAGGGAAAAGCAATCAGCCCCAGCATTTT.

The V call is TRBV25-1, the J call TRBJ2-3; TRBD2 agrees at 10 bases. Looked up from germline, CDR1 is MGHDK and CDR2 is SYGVNS. This CDR3 contains 14 residues. V lost 4 bases and J lost 3; bases outside the gene matches: 1. CDR3: CASSVAGGTDTQYF. The CDR3 DNA sequence: TGTGCCAGCAGTGTAGCGGGGGGAACAGATACGCAGTATTTT.

The chain joins TRBV28 to TRBJ1-5, with 7 nucleotides matching TRBD1. Losses at the gene ends were 2 bases for V and 5 bases for J; bases not matched to a gene: 6. Germline values: CDR1 MDHEN, CDR2 SYDVKM. The CDR3 totals 15 residues. The CDR3 sequence: CASSLGGQVYQPQHF. CDR3 DNA: TGTGCCAGCAGTTTAGGAGGACAGGTATATCAGCCCCAGCATTTT.

In this sample, this clonotype turned up a few times. The rearrangement links TRBV27 to TRBJ1-1, with unresolved D. Germline loops: CDR1 MNHEY, CDR2 SMNVEV (reference sequence). CDR3 length: 11 amino acids. V lost 7 bases to trimming and J lost 8 bases, with 11 bases between them. CDR3 DNA: TGTGCCAGCACCCCTGCTTGGGAAGCTTTCTTT. Encoded protein: CASTPAWEAFF.

The chain combines TRBV6-1 with TRBJ1-1; D remains unclear. CDR3 length: 15 amino acids. Germline V gene sequence: CDR1 MNHNS, CDR2 SASEGT. V gave up 3 bases and J gave up 1 base, with 12 bases separating them. This chain's CDR3 is CASSDGTLSNTEAFF. The CDR3 DNA follows: TGTGCCAGCAGTGATGGTACCCTCTCGAACACTGAAGCTTTCTTT.

The gene calls are TRBV19 and TRBJ1-2, with 7 bases matching TRBD1. The CDR3 has 19 residues. CDR1 and CDR2 (germline): LNHDA, SQIVND (reference sequence). J gave up 8 bases and V 5 bases, and 26 bases lay outside the gene matches. Here the CDR3 DNA reads TGTGCCAGTAGTCCTGGGGCAGGGGGACTCGACTTTAGGTCACACGGCTACACCTTC. Translation gives CASSPGAGGLDFRSHGYTF.

The V and J genes are TRBV7-6 and TRBJ2-5, with TRBD1 identical over 10 bases. V lost 4 bases to trimming and J lost 4 bases; unmatched junction nucleotides: 9. CDR3 length: 16 amino acids. Germline V lookup: CDR1 SGHVS, CDR2 FNYEAQ. The CDR3 DNA reads TGTGCCAGCAGCTACTCCGGGACAGGGGTGGGAGAGACCCAGTACTTC. This sequence encodes CASSYSGTGVGETQYF.

Comment on this clonotype: An end of the junction differs from the germline gene, which may be a read error. The J gene is TRBJ1-2, the V gene TRBV20-1; tentative D call: TRBD1 (5 bases). This CDR3 comprises 12 residues. The germline V gene has CDR1 DFQATT and CDR2 SNEGSKA (reference sequence). The CDR3 sequence is CSARGLNYGYAF. Written as DNA, the CDR3 is TGCAGTGCTAGGGGACTGAACTATGGCTACGCCTTC.

This chain uses TRBV3-1 with TRBJ2-1, with 8 bases aligning to TRBD1. J was trimmed by 5 bases and V by 6 bases; bases with no gene match: 9. The germline V gene has CDR1 LGHDT and CDR2 YNNKEL (reference sequence). The CDR3 has 15 residues. CDR3 DNA sequence: TGTGCCAGCAGACATTGGCAGGGGGCCAACAATGAGCAGTTCTTC. Translating it yields CASRHWQGANNEQFF.

The chain has TRBV19 and TRBJ2-2, with TRBD1 matching 7 bases. The CDR3 covers 14 residues. Germline V gene data show CDR1 as LNHDA and CDR2 as SQIVND (reference sequence). With V trimmed by 6 bases and J by 2 bases, 3 bases remained unmatched. The CDR3 protein is CASSGQANTGELFF. CDR3 DNA sequence: TGTGCCAGTAGCGGACAGGCTAACACCGGGGAGCTGTTTTTT.